This TCR beta chain was identified in a study of blood T cells in healthy people across ages. Study-wide background: The capture of about one barcoded beta molecule per two T cells was achieved by template switching.

In regard to this clonotype: What it binds is unknown.

CDR3 size: 11 residues. Germline assignment: CDR1 DFQATT and CDR2 SNEGSKA (reference sequence). Trimming took 4 bases from V and 8 from J, leaving 8 bases between them. General study findings and limits: Since the PBMCs were unsorted, naive and antigen-experienced cells could not be conclusively compared. Changes seen in expanded clonotypes were possibly confounded by donor CMV status left unknown.

Then a second PCR, running roughly 7 to 11 cycles, was carried out with a sample-barcoded 5' primer and a J-beta primer mix. TCRdb re-analysed the 5' RACE reads in MiXCR, keeping a single row per CDR3 protein. The sample lists about a million distinct CDR3 sequences, more than 30% occurring once. Material for sequencing was blood. The rearrangement links TRBV20-1 to TRBJ1-4; tentatively, D is TRBD1 (5 bases). The sequence derives from a man aged 18 to 30 in good health. CDR3 DNA sequence: TGCAGTGCTACGGGGCTGGAAAAACTGTTTTTT. Its translation: CSATGLEKLFF.